This is a list of T cell receptor beta chains from one sample in a study of shared clonotypes between healthy human individuals. TCRdb's table, derived via immunoSEQ multiplex PCR, lists solely in-frame clones and lacks some. The table lists about 2.3 million clones, approximately 95% of them singletons. Sequencing input: naive CD4+ T cells from PBMCs. The source is a man younger than 35 in good health. Some clones in this sample may be carry-over from other donors' samples. Each CDR3 is given without its conserved first and last residue.

j_gene: TRBJ2-1; v_gene: TRBV5-1; CDR3aa: ASSATNNEQF
j_gene: TRBJ2-7; v_gene: TRBV4-1; CDR3aa: ASSQEDFSYEQY
j_gene: TRBJ2-1; v_gene: TRBV9; CDR3aa: ASSVGSASGRFGSSYNEQF
j_gene: TRBJ2-7; v_gene: TRBV7-2; CDR3aa: ASSSPGLAAYEQY
j_gene: TRBJ2-7; v_gene: TRBV6-5; CDR3aa: ASRGTGIGQY
j_gene: TRBJ1-3; v_gene: TRBV29-1; CDR3aa: SVVGQLSGNTIY
j_gene: TRBJ1-2; v_gene: TRBV27; CDR3aa: ASSHGGIGYGYT
j_gene: TRBJ1-5; v_gene: TRBV6-6; CDR3aa: ASRPGTGNNQPQH
j_gene: TRBJ2-2; v_gene: TRBV2; CDR3aa: ASSPIGTGELF
j_gene: TRBJ2-7; v_gene: TRBV28; CDR3aa: ASTPGGIGAYEQY
j_gene: TRBJ2-4; v_gene: TRBV6-5; CDR3aa: ASSYAGSKNIQY
j_gene: TRBJ2-4; v_gene: TRBV7-3; CDR3aa: ASSTTGGIQY
j_gene: TRBJ2-1; v_gene: TRBV28; CDR3aa: ASTPGSGGRNEQF
j_gene: TRBJ2-3; v_gene: TRBV25-1; CDR3aa: ASSEWGGKDTQY
j_gene: TRBJ2-5; v_gene: TRBV7-6; CDR3aa: ASSFLGRQETQY
j_gene: TRBJ2-6; v_gene: TRBV7-2; CDR3aa: ASSSTPGANVLT
j_gene: TRBJ2-7; v_gene: TRBV6-1; CDR3aa: ASSGDEGFPYEQY
j_gene: TRBJ2-3; v_gene: TRBV10-3; CDR3aa: AISRLAGNSDTQY